One sample yielded the 12 T cell receptor beta chains listed below, sequenced in a study of response to subunit inactivated influenza vaccine. TCRdb independently ran MiXCR on the RT-PCR reads; one entry per CDR3 protein. Here the sample spans roughly 500,000 distinct CDR3 sequences, approximately 22% being singletons. This sample was shared with a second study, whose subject was T cells expressing NK-cell markers. As reported in that work: Scientists made TCR beta cDNA using 5'RACE template switching with UMIs.

This specimen was CD4+ T cells sorted from PBMCs, taken approximately 13 days after vaccination. The origin of the receptors is a man between 45 and 60 years old who received an inactivated influenza vaccine.

The chain combines TRBV5-1 with TRBJ2-7; 9 bases fit TRBD1. There are 13 residues in the CDR3. V dropped 4 bases and J dropped 7; count of bases not matched to a gene: 6. Germline V gene sequence: CDR1 SGHRS, CDR2 YFSETQ. Here the CDR3 reads CASSAQGAKEQYF. DNA of the CDR3: TGCGCCAGCAGCGCACAGGGGGCAAAAGAGCAGTACTTC.

This clonotype was seen a few times. This chain connects TRBV7-2 to TRBJ2-3, with D perhaps TRBD1 (6 bases). V shed 0 bases and J shed 5 bases, with 6 bases lying between them. The germline V gene encodes CDR1 SGHTA and CDR2 FQGNSA. The length of the CDR3 is 13 residues. In nucleotides, the CDR3 is TGTGCCAGCAGCTTAGCACAGGGAGATACGCAGTATTTT. Residues: CASSLAQGDTQYF.

Only a few counts were recorded for this clonotype. The J gene is TRBJ1-4, the V gene TRBV5-1, with 7 bases identical to TRBD1. From germline, CDR1 is SGHRS and CDR2 YFSETQ. The CDR3 totals 15 residues. The junction had 6 bases not matched to a gene; V was cut back by 0 bases and J by 7 bases. The CDR3: CASSLDRTGVEKLFF. For the CDR3, the DNA is TGCGCCAGCAGCTTGGACCGAACAGGGGTTGAAAAACTGTTTTTT.

V gene TRBV5-1 combines with J gene TRBJ2-1, with 8 bases matching TRBD1. Trimming cost V 9 bases and J 2 bases; bases outside gene matches: 7. The germline V gene has CDR1 SGHRS and CDR2 YFSETQ. The CDR3 totals 14 residues. This chain's CDR3 is CAIQQGATYNEQFF. The CDR3 coding sequence is TGCGCCATCCAGCAGGGGGCAACCTACAATGAGCAGTTCTTC.

The rearrangement uses TRBV13 and TRBJ2-7; D gene unclear. Germline-derived CDR1 and CDR2 are PRHDT and FYEKMQ (reference sequence). This CDR3 has 13 residues. V lost 4 bases, J lost 3 bases, and 10 bases lay in between. The CDR3 nucleotides read TGTGCCAGCAGCTACCCCTCCGGCTACGAGCAGTACTTC. This sequence encodes CASSYPSGYEQYF.

A few counts support this clonotype. The chain combines TRBV7-4 with TRBJ2-7; the D gene is possibly TRBD1 (6 bases). Germline V CDR1 and CDR2: SGHVT, SQSDAQ. The CDR3 runs to 15 residues. Trimming took 8 bases from V and 7 from J, leaving 24 bases between them. The CDR3 region has the DNA TGTGCCAGCCCCCTTAAGACAGGTGGGAACCTGGAGCAGTACTTC. This sequence encodes CASPLKTGGNLEQYF.

This clonotype was counted many times. The V gene is TRBV12-3 or TRBV12-4, the J gene TRBJ2-7; D gene ambiguous. Trimming left V 3 bases short and J 4 bases short, with 10 bases between. The CDR3 sequence is 13 residues long. CDR3 sequence reads: CASSFRPGYEQYF. The CDR3 bases are TGTGCCAGCAGTTTCCGCCCTGGGTACGAGCAGTACTTC.

The chain couples TRBV7-2 to TRBJ2-6; weak D call: TRBD2 (6 bases). V was pared by 0 bases and J by 0 bases, with 12 bases between. Germline V gives CDR1 SGHTA, CDR2 FQGNSA. The CDR3 covers 18 residues. CDR3 DNA sequence: TGTGCCAGCAGCTTAGCAGGGACTCTAGTCTCTGGGGCCAACGTCCTGACTTTC. Its protein product is CASSLAGTLVSGANVLTF.

V is TRBV10-2 and J is TRBJ2-5; a weak D match, TRBD1 (6 bases). CDR3 length equals 16 residues. CDR1 WSHSY and CDR2 SAAADI come from the germline V gene. The germline V and J ends were trimmed by 1 base and 3 bases, with 15 bases remaining between them. CDR3 sequence: CASSEYGNRAEETQYF. The CDR3 DNA is TGCGCCAGCAGTGAGTACGGTAACAGGGCCGAAGAGACCCAGTACTTC.

The J gene is TRBJ2-3, the V gene TRBV20-1; 8 bases are shared with TRBD2. V lost 4 bases, J lost 1 base, and 7 bases stayed unmatched. The CDR3 spans 15 residues. Germline V lookup: CDR1 DFQATT, CDR2 SNEGSKA (reference sequence). The CDR3 region has the DNA TGCAGTGCTACCTTCGCTAGCGGGCGCACAGATACGCAGTATTTT. As protein: CSATFASGRTDTQYF.

This rearrangement joins TRBV20-1 to TRBJ2-5; tentatively, D is TRBD1 or TRBD2 (5 bases each). V was clipped by 2 bases and J by 5 bases, with 12 bases between them. The CDR3 runs 13 residues. Germline loops: CDR1 DFQATT, CDR2 SNEGSKA (reference sequence). Here the CDR3 DNA reads TGCAGTGCTAGAAGAGGGGTTACGGAGACCCAGTACTTC. Its translation: CSARRGVTETQYF.

In the case of this clonotype: A much bigger clone sits one base away, suggesting this may be a read error. V usage is TRBV12-3 or TRBV12-4 and J usage is TRBJ1-6, with D unresolved. The V gene lost 0 bases and the J gene lost 8 bases, with 11 bases spanning the gap. This CDR3 spans 15 amino acids. The CDR3 DNA follows: TGTGCCAGCAGTTTAGCGCTTGGGTCTGATTCACCCCTCCACTTT. This codes for CASSLALGSDSPLHF.